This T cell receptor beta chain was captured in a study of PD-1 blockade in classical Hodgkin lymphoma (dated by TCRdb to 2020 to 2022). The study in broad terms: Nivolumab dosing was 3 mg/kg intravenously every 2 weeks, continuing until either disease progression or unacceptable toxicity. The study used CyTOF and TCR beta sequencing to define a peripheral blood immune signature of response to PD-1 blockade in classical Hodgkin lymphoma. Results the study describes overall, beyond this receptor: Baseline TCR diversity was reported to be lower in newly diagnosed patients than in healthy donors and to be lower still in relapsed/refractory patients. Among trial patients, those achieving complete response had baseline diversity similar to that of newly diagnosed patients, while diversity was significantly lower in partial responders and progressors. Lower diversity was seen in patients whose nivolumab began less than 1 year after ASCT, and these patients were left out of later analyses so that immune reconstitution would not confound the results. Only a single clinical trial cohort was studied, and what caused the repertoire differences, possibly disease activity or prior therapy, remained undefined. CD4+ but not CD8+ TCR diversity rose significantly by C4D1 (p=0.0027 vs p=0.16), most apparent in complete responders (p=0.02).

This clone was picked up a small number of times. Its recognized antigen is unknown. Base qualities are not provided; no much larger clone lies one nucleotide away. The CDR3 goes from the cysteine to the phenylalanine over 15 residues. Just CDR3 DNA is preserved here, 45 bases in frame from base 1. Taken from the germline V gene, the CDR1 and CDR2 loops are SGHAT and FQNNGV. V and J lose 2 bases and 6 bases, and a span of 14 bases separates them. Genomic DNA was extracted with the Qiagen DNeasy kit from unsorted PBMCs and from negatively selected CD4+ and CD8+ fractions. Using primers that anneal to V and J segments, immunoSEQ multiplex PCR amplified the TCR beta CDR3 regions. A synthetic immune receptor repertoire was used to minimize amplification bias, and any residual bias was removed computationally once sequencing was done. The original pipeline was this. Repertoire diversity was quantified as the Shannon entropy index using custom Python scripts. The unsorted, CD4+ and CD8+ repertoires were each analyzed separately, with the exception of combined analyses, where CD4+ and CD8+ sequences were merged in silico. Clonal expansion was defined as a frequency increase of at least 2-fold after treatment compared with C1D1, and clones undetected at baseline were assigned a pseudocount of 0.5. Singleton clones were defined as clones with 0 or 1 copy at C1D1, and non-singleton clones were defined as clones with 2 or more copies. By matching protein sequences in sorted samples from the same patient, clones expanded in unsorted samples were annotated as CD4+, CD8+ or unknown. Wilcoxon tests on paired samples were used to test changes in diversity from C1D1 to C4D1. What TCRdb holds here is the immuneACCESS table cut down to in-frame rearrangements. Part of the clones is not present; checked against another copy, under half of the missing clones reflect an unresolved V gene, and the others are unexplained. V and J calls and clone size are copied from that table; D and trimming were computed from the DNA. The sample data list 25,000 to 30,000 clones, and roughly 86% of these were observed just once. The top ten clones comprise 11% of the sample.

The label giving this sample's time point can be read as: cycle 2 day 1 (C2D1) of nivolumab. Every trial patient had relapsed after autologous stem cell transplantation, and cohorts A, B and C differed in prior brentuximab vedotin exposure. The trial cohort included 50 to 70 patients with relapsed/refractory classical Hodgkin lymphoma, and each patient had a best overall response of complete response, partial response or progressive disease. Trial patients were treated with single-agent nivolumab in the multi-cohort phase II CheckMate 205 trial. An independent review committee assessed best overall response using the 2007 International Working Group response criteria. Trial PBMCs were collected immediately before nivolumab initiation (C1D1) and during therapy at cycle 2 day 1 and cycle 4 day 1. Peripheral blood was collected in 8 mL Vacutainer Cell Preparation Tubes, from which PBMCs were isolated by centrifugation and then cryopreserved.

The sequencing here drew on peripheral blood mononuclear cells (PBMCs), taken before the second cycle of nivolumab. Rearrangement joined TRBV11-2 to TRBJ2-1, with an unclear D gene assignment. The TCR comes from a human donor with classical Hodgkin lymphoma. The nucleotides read TGTGCCAGCAGCTTACAACCTCTGGGTACCAATGAGCAGTTCTTC. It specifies CASSLQPLGTNEQFF.